The 8 T cell receptor beta chains reported below all come from one sample, sequenced in a study of radiation and T cells in renal cell carcinoma. TCRdb's table, derived via immunoSEQ multiplex PCR, lists solely in-frame clones and lacks some. Found here are around 170,000 clones, about 88% of them singletons; the top ten hold about 11%. Time point here: blood 4 weeks post-SBRT, at nephrectomy. The treatment: 15 Gy SBRT to primary tumor, nephrectomy 4 weeks later. Sequences were derived from blood, sampled from a patient whose treatment included radiotherapy and nephrectomy. All receptors come from a woman between 45 and 65 years old with renal cell carcinoma.

This clone has ten or more counts. This chain joins TRBV9 and TRBJ2-1; 11 bases are shared with TRBD2. J lost 6 bases, V lost 1 base, and 6 bases had no gene match. CDR1 is SGDLS, CDR2 YYNGEE, per germline. The CDR3 loop spans 16 amino acids. CDR3 in amino acids: CASSVLAGGPGNEQFF. CDR3 coding DNA: TGTGCCAGCAGCGTATTAGCGGGGGGGCCTGGCAATGAGCAGTTCTTC.

The chain uses TRBV2 and TRBJ1-1, with unresolved D. The CDR3 loop spans 14 amino acids. V was clipped by 5 bases and J by 2 bases, with 12 bases between them. CDR1 is SNHLY, CDR2 FYNNEI, per germline. Here the CDR3 DNA reads TGTGCCAGCAGTCTGGACCGCGGCAACACTGAAGCTTTCTTT. Translation gives CASSLDRGNTEAFF. Filled out from reference TRBV2 and TRBJ1-1, the complete variable domain reads EPEVTQTPSHQVTQMGQEVILRCVPISNHLYFYWYRQILGQKVEFLVSFYNNEISEKSEIFDDQFSVERPDGSNFTLKIRSTKLEDSAMYFCASSLDRGNTEAFFGQGTRLTVV.

The rearrangement uses TRBV18 and TRBJ1-5, with a tentative D call TRBD1 (5 bases). The CDR3 consists of 16 residues. V was shortened by 2 bases and J by 0 bases, with 11 bases between the two germline ends. The germline gives CDR1 KGHSH, CDR2 LQKENI. The CDR3 is CASSPVSGNSNQPQHF. The CDR3 nucleotides read TGTGCCAGCTCACCAGTGTCAGGGAATAGCAATCAGCCCCAGCATTTT.

This chain links TRBV18 with TRBJ2-3; no clear D. V lost 3 bases and J 6 bases, leaving 16 bases between the germline ends. Looked up from germline, CDR1 is KGHSH and CDR2 is LQKENI. This CDR3 is 15 amino acids long. The CDR3 spells CASSPRVGRFDTQYF. CDR3 bases: TGTGCCAGCTCACCTCGGGTTGGTCGCTTTGATACGCAGTATTTT.

The chain joins TRBV7-6 to TRBJ2-1, with D perhaps TRBD2 (6 bases). Germline V gene sequence: CDR1 SGHVS, CDR2 FNYEAQ. The CDR3 runs 14 residues. The ends were cut back, 9 bases at V and 3 bases at J, with 15 bases in the middle. The CDR3 coding sequence is TGTGCCAGTGAACCGGAGGGGCTCTACAATGAGCAGTTCTTC. As protein: CASEPEGLYNEQFF.

The V call is TRBV18, the J call TRBJ2-5; 7 nucleotides align to TRBD1. The CDR3 loop spans 16 amino acids. The trim removed 5 bases at V and 2 bases at J, leaving 11 bases unmatched. Germline V lookup: CDR1 KGHSH, CDR2 LQKENI. This chain's CDR3 is CASSSRKDREQETQYF. Written as DNA, the CDR3 is TGTGCCAGCTCATCGCGAAAAGACAGGGAACAAGAGACCCAGTACTTC.

This clone came up a few times. The genes are TRBV9 and TRBJ1-2; the D gene is possibly TRBD1 (6 bases). CDR1 is SGDLS and CDR2 is YYNGEE in the germline V gene. The CDR3 has 12 amino acids. V was cut by 3 bases and J by 5 bases, with 8 bases left in between. CDR3 DNA sequence: TGTGCCAGCAGCGACGGACAGTATGGCTACACCTTC. Amino acids: CASSDGQYGYTF.

This clone was observed a few times. V and J are TRBV19 and TRBJ1-2, with TRBD1 identical over 9 bases. The V gene's germline CDR1 is LNHDA and CDR2 SQIVND (reference sequence). The junction had 5 bases not matched to a gene; V was cut back by 6 bases and J by 6 bases. The CDR3 has 13 residues. DNA for the CDR3: TGTGCCAGTAGCGGACAGGGGCGTGATGGCTACACCTTC. As protein: CASSGQGRDGYTF.